In its sample, the clone carrying this TCR beta chain was seen a few times. There were healthy Caucasian individuals from Russia, aged roughly 6 to 100, serving as donors. This entry belongs to a study of blood T cells in healthy people across ages. Germline V gene data show CDR1 as LGHDT and CDR2 as YNNKEL (reference sequence). The CDR3 covers 16 residues. A J-beta primer mix and a sample-barcoded 5' primer were used in a second PCR of roughly 7 to 12 cycles. Using its own MiXCR run on the 5' RACE reads, TCRdb lists one record per CDR3 protein. The sample includes 750,000 to 950,000 distinct CDR3 sequences, under 35% seen only once; the top ten take about 9.4%. The sample also formed part of further work on T cells of mothers and their children. Turning to that study: A few healthy Caucasian mothers, along with their six children, were the donors. At a sensitivity of roughly 100 clones per million clonotypes, no persistent microchimeric T cell clones appeared.

This clonotype originated in a woman between 40 and 50 years old in good health. The chain uses TRBV3-1 and TRBJ2-5; D is possibly TRBD2 (5 bases). Gene TRBJ2-7 matches the end of the DNA better, so the J call may be wrong. Material: blood. The CDR3 coding sequence is TGTGCCAGCAGCCAAGCGGAGGTCGGCACCCCGGGCGAGCAGTACTTC. Encoded protein: CASSQAEVGTPGEQYF.